This T cell receptor beta chain was recovered during a study of shared clonotypes between healthy human individuals. Whole-study findings and limits: The small donor group covered limited genetic and exposure diversity.

Produced via immunoSEQ multiplex PCR; TCRdb's table is partial and in-frame only. The table includes millions of clones, around 90% detected once. A remark on this clone: Its antigen remains unidentified.

The sequenced sample consisted of naive CD4+ T cells sorted from blood. Described subset: CD45RA+ positively selected. The TCR sequence derives from a man aged 18 to 35 in good health.

Here the CDR3 DNA reads TGTGCCAGCAGTGACCAGGGGATGATCGGGGAGCTGTTTTTT. Translated: CASSDQGMIGELFF. The chain combines TRBV28 with TRBJ2-2; tentative D call: TRBD1 (6 bases). Germline V gene lookup returns CDR1 MDHEN and CDR2 SYDVKM. V lost 5 bases, J lost 7 bases, and 14 bases lay in between. CDR3 length: 14 amino acids.